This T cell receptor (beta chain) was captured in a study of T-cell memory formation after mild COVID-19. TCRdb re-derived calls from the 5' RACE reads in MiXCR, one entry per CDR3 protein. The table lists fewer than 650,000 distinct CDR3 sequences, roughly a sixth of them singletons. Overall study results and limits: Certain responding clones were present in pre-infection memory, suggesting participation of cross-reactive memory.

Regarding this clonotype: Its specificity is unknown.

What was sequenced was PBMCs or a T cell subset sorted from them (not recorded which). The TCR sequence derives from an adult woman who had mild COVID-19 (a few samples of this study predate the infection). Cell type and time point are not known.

CDR3 sequence: CASSLVGGVGAFF. The CDR3 DNA reads as TGTGCCAGCAGCTTAGTGGGGGGCGTAGGAGCTTTCTTT. The genes are TRBV7-9 and TRBJ1-1; maybe TRBD1 (6 bases). The V end was cut by 1 base, the J end by 10 bases, with 13 bases between. The CDR3 covers 13 residues. CDR1 is SEHNR and CDR2 is FQNEAQ in the germline V gene (reference sequence). The whole variable domain, remainder taken from reference TRBV7-9 and TRBJ1-1, is DTGVSQNPRHKITKRGQNVTFRCDPISEHNRLYWYRQTLGQGPEFLTYFQNEAQLEKSRLLSDRFSAERPKGSFSTLEIQRTEQGDSAMYLCASSLVGGVGAFFGQGTRLTVV.